Reported below is one TCR beta chain. These data come from a study of blood T cell repertoires in COVID-19. Study summary: The analysed material was cDNA or gDNA that came from T cells, B-cell-depleted T cells, or PBMCs.

TCRdb's copy holds only in-frame clones and misses some; the assay was immunoSEQ multiplex PCR. Among 55,000 to 75,000 clones listed, 85% to 90% were seen once. The CDR3 consists of 14 residues. Germline CDR1 and CDR2: MDHEN and SYDVKM. Between the trimmed V and J ends, which lost 6 bases and 3 bases, there was a span of 14 bases. This sequence joins TRBV28 and TRBJ1-1; D is perhaps TRBD1 (6 bases). The receptor comes from a human donor with active COVID-19. The donor label of this sample is uncertain. Specimen: peripheral blood. The CDR3 bases are TGTGCCAGCAGCCCCGGACAGATTTACACTGAAGCTTTCTTT. It is translated as CASSPGQIYTEAFF.